This T cell receptor beta chain was identified in a study of technical replicates of blood from a few donors. Sequenced by immunoSEQ multiplex PCR; TCRdb stores in-frame clones only, minus some. Of 55,000 to 75,000 clones listed, 90% to 95% are singletons. The germline CDR1 and CDR2 sequences are SGHRS and YFSETQ. Trimming shortened V by 3 bases and J by 2 bases, and 17 bases separated the two germline ends. The CDR3 spans 16 residues. The specimen sequenced was PBMCs. The clonotype originates from a human donor in good health. Some clones in this sample may be carry-over from other donors' samples. The rearrangement uses TRBV5-1 and TRBJ2-5; tentative D call: TRBD2 (7 bases). CDR3 in amino acids: CASSSGGGGSQETQYF. The CDR3 nucleotides read TGCGCCAGCAGCTCCGGGGGCGGGGGTTCGCAAGAGACCCAGTACTTC.